These T cell receptor beta chains were read from a single sample in a study of T cells after yellow fever vaccination. In TCRdb, the 5' RACE reads were re-called with MiXCR into one record per CDR3 protein. This repertoire shows approximately 300,000 distinct CDR3 sequences, 10% to 15% found once; its top ten account for around 0.55%. The sample consisted of CD4+ T cells sorted from PBMCs, taken 45 days after the yellow fever booster vaccination. These receptors were collected from a man younger than 45 who received the YFV17D yellow fever vaccine. Each CDR3 is given without its conserved first and last residue. D genes are given only for firm matches.

TRBJ2-7 TRBV7-2 TRBD2 ASSLALAVGDGAYEQY
TRBJ2-5 TRBV7-2 - ATRGRRETQY
TRBJ2-5 TRBV2 - ASSVRQAQETQY
TRBJ2-7 TRBV7-2 TRBD1 ASSTRPGGYEQY
TRBJ2-4 TRBV28 - ASSLTKNIQY
TRBJ2-2 TRBV12-3/TRBV12-4 TRBD2 ASSTPRTSVDTGELF
TRBJ1-1 TRBV2 - ASSVMANTEAF
TRBJ2-7 TRBV29-1 - SVEGGGGYEQY
TRBJ2-6 TRBV29-1 - SVANSGANVLT
TRBJ2-7 TRBV7-9 TRBD1 ASSSPGQGNYEQY
TRBJ1-6 TRBV10-3 TRBD1 AISPSTGVNSPLH
TRBJ1-4 TRBV13 - ASSRAPGREKLF
TRBJ2-6 TRBV5-5 - ASSLAPGGSGANDLT
TRBJ2-3 TRBV2 - ASSELDTQY
TRBJ2-2 TRBV20-1 - SARVRTPNTGELF
TRBJ2-2 TRBV7-9 TRBD2 ASSITSGMVGELF